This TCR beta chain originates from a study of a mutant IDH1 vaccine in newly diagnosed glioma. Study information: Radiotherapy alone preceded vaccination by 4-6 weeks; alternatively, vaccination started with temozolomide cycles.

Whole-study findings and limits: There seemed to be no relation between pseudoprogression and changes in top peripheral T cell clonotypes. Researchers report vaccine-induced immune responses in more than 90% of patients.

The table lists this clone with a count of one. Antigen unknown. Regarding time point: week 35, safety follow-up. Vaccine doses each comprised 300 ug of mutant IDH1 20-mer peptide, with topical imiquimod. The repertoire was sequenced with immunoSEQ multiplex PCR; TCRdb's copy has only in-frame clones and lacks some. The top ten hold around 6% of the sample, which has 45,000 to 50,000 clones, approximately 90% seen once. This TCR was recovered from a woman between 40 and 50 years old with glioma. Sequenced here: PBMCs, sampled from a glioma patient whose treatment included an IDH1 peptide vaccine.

CDR3 sequence: CASSPGQGGLEQYF. The CDR3 DNA is TGTGCCAGCTCACCCGGACAGGGAGGTCTCGAGCAGTACTTC. The rearrangement links TRBV18 to TRBJ2-7; 8 nucleotides match TRBD1. V lost 3 bases, J lost 6 bases, and 7 bases stayed unmatched. CDR1 and CDR2 (germline): KGHSH, LQKENI. The CDR3 runs to 14 residues. Filled out from reference TRBV18 and TRBJ2-7, the complete variable domain reads NAGVMQNPRHLVRRRGQEARLRCSPMKGHSHVYWYRQLPEEGLKFMVYLQKENIIDESGMPKERFSAEFPKEGPSILRIQQVVRGDSAAYFCASSPGQGGLEQYFGPGTRLTVT.